The 9 T cell receptor beta chains in this list originate from one sample, sequenced in a study of blood T cells in healthy people across ages. With a J-beta primer mix and a sample-barcoded 5' primer, a second PCR ran about 6 to 11 cycles. TCRdb recomputed calls from the 5' RACE reads with MiXCR, one row per CDR3 protein. The table records some 1.6 million distinct CDR3 sequences, about 31% of them present only once. Sequencing was done on a sample of blood. These TCRs come from a woman in her twenties or thirties in good health.

The chain employs TRBV6-6 and TRBJ2-1; 7 bases are shared with TRBD1. The CDR3 totals 15 residues. Germline values: CDR1 MNHNY, CDR2 SVGAGI (reference sequence). Trimming cost V 2 bases and J 3 bases; bases outside gene matches: 4. In nucleotides, the CDR3 is TGTGCCAGCAGTTACAGGGACAGAGTCTACAATGAGCAGTTCTTC. It is translated as CASSYRDRVYNEQFF.

The sample holds a few counts of this clonotype. V usage is TRBV10-3 and J usage is TRBJ1-2; the D gene is possibly TRBD1 (5 bases). Per the germline V gene, CDR1 is ENHRY and CDR2 is SYGVKD. The CDR3 is 13 amino acids. With 6 bases removed from V and 4 bases from J, the gap between germline ends came to 12 bases. CDR3 region: CAISPGTTYGYTF. DNA of the CDR3: TGTGCCATCAGCCCCGGGACGACCTATGGCTACACCTTC.

This sequence joins TRBV6-2 or TRBV6-3 and TRBJ2-4; no reliable D call. V lost 4 bases and J lost 5, with 9 bases in between. There are 13 residues in the CDR3. Germline CDR1 reads MNHEY; CDR2 reads SVGEGT. CDR3 bases: TGTGCCAGCAGTTTTGGTGCAGAAAACATTCAGTACTTC. This sequence encodes CASSFGAENIQYF.

This clonotype appeared many times. V and J are TRBV6-6 and TRBJ2-5; tentative D call: TRBD1 (6 bases). The CDR3 extends over 12 amino acids. V dropped 7 bases and J dropped 2 bases, with 8 bases sitting between them. Germline-derived CDR1 and CDR2 are MNHNY and SVGAGI (reference sequence). The CDR3 sequence is CASKDSQETQYF. CDR3 nucleotide sequence: TGTGCCAGCAAGGACAGTCAAGAGACCCAGTACTTC.

The V and J genes are TRBV9 and TRBJ2-5, with TRBD1 as a possible D gene (6 bases). Trimming pared 0 bases from V and 1 base from J, leaving 10 bases between. This CDR3 has 15 residues. CDR1 is SGDLS, CDR2 YYNGEE, per germline. CDR3 protein: CASSVGGQRQETQYF. CDR3 in DNA: TGTGCCAGCAGCGTAGGGGGGCAGCGCCAAGAGACCCAGTACTTC.

On this clonotype itself: With a much larger clone just one base away, this may be a read error. This chain joins TRBV29-1 and TRBJ2-5; no reliable D call. The CDR3 covers 12 residues. Trimming shortened V by 7 bases and J by 0 bases, and 9 bases separated the two germline ends. The germline V gene has CDR1 SQVTM and CDR2 ANQGSEA. The CDR3 is CSGVGYQETQYF. The DNA of the CDR3 is TGCAGCGGAGTGGGGTACCAAGAGACCCAGTACTTC.

For this clonotype: At one boundary the junction diverges from the germline segment, which might be a read error. CDR3 loop: CSASGTNYSEQFF. CDR3 in DNA: TGCAGTGCTAGCGGGACCAACTACAGTGAGCAGTTCTTC. V is TRBV20-1 and J is TRBJ2-1, with D tentatively TRBD1 or TRBD2 (5 bases each). Germline CDR1 and CDR2: DFQATT and SNEGSKA (reference sequence). The CDR3 is 13 amino acids.

This chain uses TRBV3-1 with TRBJ2-5; the D is unclear. TRBJ2-1 matches the DNA end more closely, so the J call is doubtful. CDR3 length equals 13 residues. The V gene's germline CDR1 is LGHDT and CDR2 YNNKEL (reference sequence). The DNA for the CDR3 is TGTGCCAGCAGCCAAAGTCTTCGCGAGACCCAGTTCTTC. It codes for CASSQSLRETQFF.

This clonotype occurred a few times. The chain uses TRBV5-1 and TRBJ2-7, with D unclear. The length of the CDR3 is 14 residues. V gave up 0 bases and J gave up 2 bases, with 9 bases separating them. Germline CDR1 SGHRS, CDR2 YFSETQ. CDR3 DNA: TGCGCCAGCAGCTTGGGGGCAGTCACCTACGAGCAGTACTTC. Encoded protein: CASSLGAVTYEQYF.